This T cell receptor beta chain came from a study of low-dose radiotherapy and immunotherapy resistance in tumors. At the level of the study: A dose of 0.5 Gy per fraction was delivered to Cohort 1 every 2 weeks, for a total of 6.5 Gy. Each patient was administered nivolumab intravenously at 240 mg, which was a flat dose, every two weeks, along with intravenous ipilimumab at 1 mg/kg every six weeks.

Time point in this sample: after trial treatment. Treatment here: LDRT plus nivolumab, ipilimumab, low-dose cyclophosphamide and aspirin (RACIN trial). This clonotype was seen many times. With V trimmed by 3 bases and J by 1 base, 5 bases remained unmatched. CDR3 length: 16 amino acids. Germline V lookup: CDR1 SGHTA, CDR2 FQGNSA. Primers used for first-strand cDNA, a TRAV- and TRBV-specific set, covered both alpha and beta chains. With a constant-region primer and a V-primer adapter, TCRs were subjected to roughly 20 PCR cycles of amplification. TCRdb independently ran MiXCR on the reads; one entry per CDR3 protein. Of around 84,000 distinct CDR3 sequences in the sample, over 15% were seen once.

This clonotype was sampled from a male donor with prostate cancer. Here the sequenced sample was PBMCs, taken after low-dose radiotherapy plus immunotherapy. This chain joins TRBV7-2 and TRBJ2-3; 9 nucleotides align to TRBD2. This CDR3 reads CASSLVAGAGTDTQYF. The CDR3 DNA reads as TGTGCCAGCAGCTTGGTAGCGGGAGCGGGCACAGATACGCAGTATTTT.